This TCR beta chain derives from a study of siplizumab effects on memory and regulatory T cells. Study findings and constraints: The study found that siplizumab significantly reduced alloreactive sequences traceable to unstimulated CD4+ memory cells.

The assay was immunoSEQ multiplex PCR, and TCRdb's table has in-frame clones only and misses some. The data hold roughly 100,000 clones, with about 90% observed a single time. The CDR3 totals 13 residues. Germline V gene sequence: CDR1 SGHRS, CDR2 YFSETQ. Deletions cut 2 bases from V and 4 bases from J, with 9 bases between. As concerns this clone: Its antigen is currently unknown.

The rearrangement uses TRBV5-1 and TRBJ2-5; maybe TRBD1 (6 bases). Specimen: non-Treg CD4+ T cells sorted from blood. This TCR came from a human donor in good health. CDR3 residues: CASSFQGLETQYF. In DNA form, the CDR3 reads TGCGCCAGCAGCTTTCAGGGGTTAGAGACCCAGTACTTC.